The subject of this entry is one T cell receptor beta chain. These data come from a study of control samples from healthy donors and cancer patients. CDR3 length equals 15 residues. V was shortened by 1 base and J by 3 bases, with 10 bases between the two germline ends. Germline V gene sequence: CDR1 LGHNT, CDR2 FRNRAP. TCRdb's table, derived via immunoSEQ multiplex PCR, lists solely in-frame clones and lacks some. The sample shows under 150,000 clones, around 88% of them seen only once. The sequenced sample was blood. The rearrangement joins TRBV12-5 to TRBJ1-5; D gene unclear. The clonotype originates from a man aged 40-49 years in good health. In DNA form, the CDR3 reads TGTGCTAGTGGTTTGGGAGGACTTAACAATCAGCCCCAGCATTTT. It is translated as CASGLGGLNNQPQHF.